The sequence of this T cell receptor beta chain was determined in a study of glioma-infiltrating T cells. General study results and limits: Signature shared blood CDR3 motifs were enriched in low-divergence and depleted in high-divergence patients.

The iRepertoire nested amplicon-rescue multiplex PCR amplified TCR alpha and beta CDR3s from RNA. TCRdb re-called the multiplex PCR reads through MiXCR, storing one row per CDR3 protein. The repertoire holds more than 300,000 distinct CDR3 sequences, with 35% to 45% as singletons. As regards this clonotype: Its specificity is not known.

The V and J ends lost 2 bases and 6 bases, in that order; junction bases with no gene match: 10. This CDR3 region has 16 residues. Per the germline V gene, CDR1 is MNHEY and CDR2 is SMNVEV (reference sequence). The V and J genes are TRBV27 and TRBJ2-7; 10 bases map to TRBD1. Sequencing was performed on glioma tissue, nonneoplastic brain tissue, or PBMCs (not recorded which). The origin of this receptor is a human donor with low-grade glioma or glioblastoma, undergoing nonglioma brain surgery, or in good health (not recorded which). Written as DNA, the CDR3 is TGTGCCAGCAGTTTAGGTGCCGGGACAGGGGAGGCCGAGCAGTACTTC. Translation: CASSLGAGTGEAEQYF.